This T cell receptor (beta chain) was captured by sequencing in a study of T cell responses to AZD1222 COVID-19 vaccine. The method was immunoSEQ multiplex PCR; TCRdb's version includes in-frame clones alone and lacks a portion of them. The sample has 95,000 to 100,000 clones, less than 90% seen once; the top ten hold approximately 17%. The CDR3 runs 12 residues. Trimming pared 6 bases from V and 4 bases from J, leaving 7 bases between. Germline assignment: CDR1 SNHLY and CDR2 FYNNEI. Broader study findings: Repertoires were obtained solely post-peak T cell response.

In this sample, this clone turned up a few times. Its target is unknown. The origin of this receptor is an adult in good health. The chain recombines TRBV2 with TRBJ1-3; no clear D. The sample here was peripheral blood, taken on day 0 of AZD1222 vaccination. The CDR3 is CASRVGGNTIYF. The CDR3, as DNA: TGTGCCAGCAGGGTCGGAGGAAACACCATATATTTT. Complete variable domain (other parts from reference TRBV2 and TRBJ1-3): EPEVTQTPSHQVTQMGQEVILRCVPISNHLYFYWYRQILGQKVEFLVSFYNNEISEKSEIFDDQFSVERPDGSNFTLKIRSTKLEDSAMYFCASRVGGNTIYFGEGSWLTVV.